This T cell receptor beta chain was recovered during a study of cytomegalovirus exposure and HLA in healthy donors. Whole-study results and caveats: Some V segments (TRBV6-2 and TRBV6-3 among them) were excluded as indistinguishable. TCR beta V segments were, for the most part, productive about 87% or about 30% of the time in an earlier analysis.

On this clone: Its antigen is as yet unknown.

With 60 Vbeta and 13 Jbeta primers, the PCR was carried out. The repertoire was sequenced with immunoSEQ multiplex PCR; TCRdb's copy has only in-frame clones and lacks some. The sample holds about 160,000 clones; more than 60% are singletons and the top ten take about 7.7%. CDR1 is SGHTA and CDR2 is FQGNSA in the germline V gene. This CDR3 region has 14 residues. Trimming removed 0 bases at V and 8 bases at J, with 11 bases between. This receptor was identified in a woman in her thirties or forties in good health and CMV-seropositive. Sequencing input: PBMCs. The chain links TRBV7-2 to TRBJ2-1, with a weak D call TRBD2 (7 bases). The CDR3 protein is CASSLAGGPDEQFF. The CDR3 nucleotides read TGTGCCAGCAGCTTAGCGGGGGGGCCGGATGAGCAGTTCTTC.